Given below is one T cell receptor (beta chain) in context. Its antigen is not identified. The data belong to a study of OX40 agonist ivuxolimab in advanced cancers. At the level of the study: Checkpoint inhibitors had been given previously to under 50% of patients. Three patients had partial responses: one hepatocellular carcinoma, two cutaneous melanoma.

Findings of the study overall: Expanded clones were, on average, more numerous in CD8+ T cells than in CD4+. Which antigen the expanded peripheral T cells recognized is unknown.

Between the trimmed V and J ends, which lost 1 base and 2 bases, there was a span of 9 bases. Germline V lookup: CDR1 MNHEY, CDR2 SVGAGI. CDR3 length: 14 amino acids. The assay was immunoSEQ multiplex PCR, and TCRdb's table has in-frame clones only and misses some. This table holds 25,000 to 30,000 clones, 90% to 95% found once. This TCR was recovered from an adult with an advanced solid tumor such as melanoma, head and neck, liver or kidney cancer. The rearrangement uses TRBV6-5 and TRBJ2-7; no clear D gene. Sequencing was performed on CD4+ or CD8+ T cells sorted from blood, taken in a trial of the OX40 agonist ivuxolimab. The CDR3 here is CASSYFTNPYEQYF. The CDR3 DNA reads TGTGCCAGCAGTTACTTTACTAACCCCTACGAGCAGTACTTC.